This TCR beta chain was sequenced during a study of blood T cell repertoires in COVID-19. At the level of the study: The United States, Italy and Spain provided the acute and convalescent COVID-19 samples. Nucleic acid was either cDNA or gDNA, and it came from T cells, B-cell-depleted T cells, or PBMCs.

There are 15 residues in the CDR3. V was pared by 5 bases and J by 1 base, with 4 bases of the junction left unmatched. Germline V gene data show CDR1 as SNHLY and CDR2 as FYNNEI. Authors' processing steps: Amplification with reference gene primers provided the estimates of nucleated cell counts. This table comes from immunoSEQ multiplex PCR, and its TCRdb copy is limited to in-frame clones, with some not included. That table furnishes V, J and clone size, whereas the DNA furnished D and trimming. The profile covers approximately 210,000 clones, with 80% to 85% appearing a single time and around 20% taken by the ten largest.

V is TRBV2 and J is TRBJ2-2; 7 bases line up with TRBD2. The clonotype comes from a human donor in a cohort sampled during active COVID-19. The sequenced sample was peripheral blood. CDR3: CASSPPGGNTGELFF. CDR3 DNA sequence: TGTGCCAGCAGTCCCCCGGGGGGGAACACCGGGGAGCTGTTTTTT.